This T cell receptor (beta chain) appears in the sequencing data of a study of early T cells in non-severe SARS-CoV-2 infection. Study-level information: It was bulk RNA from unsorted whole blood that was sequenced, and the chains were unpaired. Findings and caveats of the study: Matching results from VDJdb favored anti-spike CD8 responses, leaving private and CD4 specificities undetected.

In the library, individual cDNA molecules carried attached unique molecular identifiers. TCRdb re-analysed the 5' RACE reads in MiXCR, keeping a single row per CDR3 protein. The sample shows about 90,000 distinct CDR3 sequences, approximately 12% of them seen only once. With regard to this clonotype: Its antigen is undetermined.

The TCR sequence derives from an adult who was a healthcare worker with PCR-confirmed SARS-CoV-2 infection or an uninfected control (not recorded which). The material sequenced was whole blood, taken at baseline.

Here the CDR3 DNA reads TGTGCCAGCAGCTTAGCGAGTGGGGCAGGCGGTTCAAATAATTCACCCCTCCACTTT. Protein product: CASSLASGAGGSNNSPLHF. The chain employs TRBV7-6 and TRBJ1-6; maybe TRBD1 (5 bases). Germline V gene lookup returns CDR1 SGHVS and CDR2 FNYEAQ. The V and J ends lost 0 bases and 5 bases respectively, with 20 bases between them. The CDR3 covers 19 residues.